This entry concerns a single T cell receptor (beta chain). What it recognizes is unknown. The CDR3 length is 13 residues. V lost 7 bases and J 9 bases, leaving 13 bases between the germline ends. Germline V gene data show CDR1 as LNHDA and CDR2 as SQIVND (reference sequence). The sample originates from a study of T cell responses to AZD1222 COVID-19 vaccine. Study-wide points: A mostly white British donor set with more females was recruited, and clonal diversity was possibly underestimated.

Assay: immunoSEQ multiplex PCR; the TCRdb copy retains only in-frame clones and omits some. The profile shows 110,000 to 150,000 clones, under 95% of them singletons. This TCR came from an adult in good health. The J gene is TRBJ1-6, the V gene TRBV19; a weak D match, TRBD1 (5 bases). This sample comprised peripheral blood, obtained on day 0 of AZD1222 vaccination. This CDR3 is CASTSGAGSPLHF. As DNA, the CDR3 is TGTGCCAGTACCTCCGGGGCCGGTTCACCCCTCCACTTT.